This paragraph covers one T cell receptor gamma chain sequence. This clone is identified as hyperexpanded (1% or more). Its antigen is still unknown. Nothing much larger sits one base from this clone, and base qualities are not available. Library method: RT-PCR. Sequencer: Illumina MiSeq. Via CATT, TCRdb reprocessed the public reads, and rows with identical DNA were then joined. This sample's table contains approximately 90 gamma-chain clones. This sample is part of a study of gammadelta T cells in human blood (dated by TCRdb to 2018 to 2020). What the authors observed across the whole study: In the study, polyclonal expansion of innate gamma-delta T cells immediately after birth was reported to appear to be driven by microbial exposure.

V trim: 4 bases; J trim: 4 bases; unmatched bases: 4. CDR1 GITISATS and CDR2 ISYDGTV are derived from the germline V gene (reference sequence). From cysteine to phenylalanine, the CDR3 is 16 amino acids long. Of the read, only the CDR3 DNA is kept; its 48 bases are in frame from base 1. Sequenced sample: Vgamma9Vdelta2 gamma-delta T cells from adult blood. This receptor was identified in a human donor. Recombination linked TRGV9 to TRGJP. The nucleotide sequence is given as TGTGCCTTGTGGGATATACAAGAGTTGGGCAAAAAAATCAAGGTATTT. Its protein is CALWDIQELGKKIKVF.